These 11 T cell receptor beta chains share one sample of origin, sequenced in a study of T-cell memory formation after mild COVID-19. MiXCR was run by TCRdb on the 5' RACE reads, yielding one entry per CDR3 protein. This repertoire shows under 650,000 distinct CDR3 sequences, more than 15% found once; its top ten account for about 12%. The specimen sequenced was PBMCs or a T cell subset sorted from them (not recorded which). The receptors originated from an adult woman who had mild COVID-19 (a few samples of this study predate the infection). Cell type and time point are not known.

This chain links TRBV6-2 or TRBV6-3 with TRBJ1-2; D unclear. From germline, CDR1 is MNHEY and CDR2 SVGEGT. The CDR3 length is 12 residues. V was pared by 10 bases and J by 4 bases, with 13 bases between. CDR3 residues: CAIQSPPYGYTF. CDR3 sequence (DNA): TGTGCCATCCAGTCTCCCCCCTATGGCTACACCTTC.

This clonotype was seen a handful of times. The chain has TRBV7-3 and TRBJ2-1; unclear D gene. Trimming pared 5 bases from V and 0 bases from J, leaving 8 bases between. CDR1 and CDR2 from the germline V gene are SGHTA and FQGTGA. The CDR3 runs 14 residues. The CDR3 DNA reads TGTGCCAGCAGCGATCCGGGCTCCTACAATGAGCAGTTCTTC. Its translation is CASSDPGSYNEQFF.

The chain joins TRBV7-2 to TRBJ2-1; TRBD2 matches at 12 bases. The V gene's germline CDR1 is SGHTA and CDR2 FQGNSA. Unmatched junction bases numbered 7, after V lost 4 bases and J lost 9 bases. The CDR3 has 15 amino acids. The DNA of the CDR3 is TGTGCCAGCAGCTCGGGACTAGCGGGTAGGGGTGAGCAGTTCTTC. Translating gives CASSSGLAGRGEQFF.

In this sample, this clonotype turned up many times. The rearrangement uses TRBV29-1 and TRBJ2-5; no definite D call. In germline, CDR1 is SQVTM, CDR2 ANQGSEA. V was trimmed by 4 bases and J by 5 bases, leaving 8 bases between them. There are 11 residues in the CDR3. The DNA of the CDR3 is TGCAGCGTTGCTGTTGGGGAGACCCAGTACTTC. Translated, it gives CSVAVGETQYF.

This clonotype showed up just a few times. The chain combines TRBV4-2 with TRBJ2-7; 7 bases match TRBD1. The CDR3 has 14 amino acids. J lost 3 bases, V lost 4 bases, and 6 bases had no gene match. Germline values: CDR1 LGHNA, CDR2 YNFKEQ. CDR3: CASSPLGQNYEQYF. The CDR3 region has the DNA TGTGCCAGCAGCCCCCTGGGACAGAACTACGAGCAGTACTTC.

This chain links TRBV12-3 or TRBV12-4 with TRBJ2-1; TRBD1 is a possible D gene (6 bases). The V end lost 2 bases, the J end lost 8 bases, and 19 bases lay between the germline ends. This CDR3 comprises 16 residues. For the CDR3, the DNA is TGTGCCAGCAGTTTATGGGCAGGGGTAGGCCTGCATGAGCAGTTCTTC. Its translation: CASSLWAGVGLHEQFF.

The V call is TRBV6-2 or TRBV6-3, the J call TRBJ2-3; TRBD1 agrees at 8 bases. Per the germline V gene, CDR1 is MNHEY and CDR2 is SVGEGT. The V segment lost 7 bases and the J segment 1 base; nucleotides outside the gene matches: 4. The CDR3 is 14 residues long. The CDR3 reads CASTWGQGTDTQYF. The DNA for the CDR3 is TGTGCCAGCACCTGGGGACAGGGCACAGATACGCAGTATTTT.

The CDR3 loop reads CASSPRGSLYNEQFF. In DNA form, the CDR3 reads TGTGCCAGCAGCCCAAGAGGGAGCCTCTACAATGAGCAGTTCTTC. This sequence joins TRBV5-5 and TRBJ2-1, with D tentatively TRBD2 (5 bases). The CDR3 length is 15 residues. With 4 bases removed from V and 3 bases from J, the gap between germline ends came to 14 bases. From germline, CDR1 is SGHKS and CDR2 YYEKEE (reference sequence). Full variable domain (missing parts from reference TRBV5-5 and TRBJ2-1): DAGVTQSPTHLIKTRGQQVTLRCSPISGHKSVSWYQQVLGQGPQFIFQYYEKEERGRGNFPDRFSARQFPNYSSELNVNALLLGDSALYLCASSPRGSLYNEQFFGPGTRLTVL.

There are a few counts of this clonotype. V usage is TRBV20-1 and J usage is TRBJ1-2, with D unclear. The germline V gene has CDR1 DFQATT and CDR2 SNEGSKA (reference sequence). Trimming took 0 bases from V and 1 from J, leaving 12 bases between them. CDR3 length: 15 amino acids. CDR3 DNA sequence: TGCAGTGCTAGAGACGTCAACCAGGTTAACTATGGCTACACCTTC. As protein: CSARDVNQVNYGYTF.

This chain uses TRBV7-2 with TRBJ2-5; D not resolved. The CDR3 is 16 amino acids. Trimming pared 0 bases from V and 3 bases from J, leaving 14 bases between. From germline, CDR1 is SGHTA and CDR2 FQGNSA. The CDR3 DNA is TGTGCCAGCAGCTTAGCGCTCGGCCTCCCAAAAGAGACCCAGTACTTC. As protein: CASSLALGLPKETQYF.

This clonotype came up a few times. J is TRBJ2-2 and V is TRBV7-3; D is ambiguous. V was shortened by 2 bases and J by 8 bases, with 6 bases between the two germline ends. There are 12 residues in the CDR3. Germline V gene sequence: CDR1 SGHTA, CDR2 FQGTGA. The CDR3 DNA sequence: TGTGCCAGCAGCTTAGGGCAGGGGGAGCTGTTTTTT. The encoded protein is CASSLGQGELFF. Full variable domain (rest looked up from reference TRBV7-3 and TRBJ2-2): GAGVSQTPSNKVTEKGKYVELRCDPISGHTALYWYRQSLGQGPEFLIYFQGTGAADDSGLPNDRFFAVRPEGSVSTLKIQRTERGDSAVYLCASSLGQGELFFGEGSRLTVL.